This record looks at one T cell receptor beta chain sequence and its context. This sample was taken from a study of blood T cell repertoires in COVID-19. Using immunoSEQ multiplex PCR, the repertoire was profiled, and TCRdb retains in-frame clones only, with some absent. The data hold approximately 75,000 clones, with around 78% observed a single time. V was clipped by 10 bases and J by 6 bases; unmatched bases: 13. The CDR3 has 15 residues. The germline gives CDR1 LGHNA, CDR2 YNFKEQ. Sequenced sample: peripheral blood. This TCR came from a woman aged 80 or older with acute or convalescent COVID-19. This chain joins TRBV4-2 and TRBJ2-1; TRBD2 matches at 9 bases. The chain's CDR3 is CATSQGGGGGNEQFF. The DNA of the CDR3 is TGTGCCACCTCCCAAGGAGGCGGGGGGGGCAATGAGCAGTTCTTC.